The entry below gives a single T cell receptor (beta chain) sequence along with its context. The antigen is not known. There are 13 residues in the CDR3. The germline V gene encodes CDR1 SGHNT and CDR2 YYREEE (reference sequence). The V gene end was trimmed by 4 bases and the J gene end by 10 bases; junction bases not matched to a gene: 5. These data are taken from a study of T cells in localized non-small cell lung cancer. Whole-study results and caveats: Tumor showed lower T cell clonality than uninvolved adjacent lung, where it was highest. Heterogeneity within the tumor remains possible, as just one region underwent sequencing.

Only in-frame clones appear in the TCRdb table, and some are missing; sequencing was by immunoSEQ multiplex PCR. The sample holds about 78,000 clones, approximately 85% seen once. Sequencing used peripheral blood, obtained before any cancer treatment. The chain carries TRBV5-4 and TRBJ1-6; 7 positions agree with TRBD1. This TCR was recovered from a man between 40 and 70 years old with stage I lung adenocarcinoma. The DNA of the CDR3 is TGTGCCAGCAGCCCAGGGGGAGGCTCACCCCTCCACTTT. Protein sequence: CASSPGGGSPLHF.